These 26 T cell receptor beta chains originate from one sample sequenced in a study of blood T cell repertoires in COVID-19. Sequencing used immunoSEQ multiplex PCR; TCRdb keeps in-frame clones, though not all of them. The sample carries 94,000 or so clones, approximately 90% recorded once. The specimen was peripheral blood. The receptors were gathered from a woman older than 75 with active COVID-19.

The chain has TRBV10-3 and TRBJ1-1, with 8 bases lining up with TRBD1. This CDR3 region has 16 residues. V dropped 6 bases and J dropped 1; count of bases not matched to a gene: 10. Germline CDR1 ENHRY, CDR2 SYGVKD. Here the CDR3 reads CAISQTGDAWNTEAFF. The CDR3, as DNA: TGTGCCATCAGCCAGACAGGGGACGCCTGGAACACTGAAGCTTTCTTT.

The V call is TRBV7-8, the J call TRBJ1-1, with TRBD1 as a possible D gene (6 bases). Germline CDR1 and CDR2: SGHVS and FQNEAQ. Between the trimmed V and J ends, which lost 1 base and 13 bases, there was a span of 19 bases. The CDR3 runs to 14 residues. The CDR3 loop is CASSLGSGHEVDFF. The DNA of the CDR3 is TGTGCCAGCAGCTTAGGGTCGGGACATGAGGTTGATTTCTTT.

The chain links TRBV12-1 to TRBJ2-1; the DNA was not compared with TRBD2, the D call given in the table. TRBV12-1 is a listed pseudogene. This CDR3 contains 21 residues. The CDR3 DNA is TGTGCCAGCAGCTTTGGTTTCACGGGACTAGCGGTTTATACGACCTACAATGAGCAGTTCTTC. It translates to CASSFGFTGLAVYTTYNEQFF.

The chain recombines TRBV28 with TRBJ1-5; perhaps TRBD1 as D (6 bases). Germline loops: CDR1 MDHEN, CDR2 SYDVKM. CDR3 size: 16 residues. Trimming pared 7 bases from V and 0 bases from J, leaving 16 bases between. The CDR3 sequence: CASTGHIPYSNQPQHF. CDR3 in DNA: TGTGCCAGCACGGGACACATACCTTATAGCAATCAGCCCCAGCATTTT.

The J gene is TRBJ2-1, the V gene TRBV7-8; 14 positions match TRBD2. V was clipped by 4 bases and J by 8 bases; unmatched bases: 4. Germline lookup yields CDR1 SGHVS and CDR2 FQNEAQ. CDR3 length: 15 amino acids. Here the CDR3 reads CASSWGLAGEDEQFF. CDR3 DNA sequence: TGTGCCAGCAGCTGGGGACTAGCGGGGGAGGATGAGCAGTTCTTC.

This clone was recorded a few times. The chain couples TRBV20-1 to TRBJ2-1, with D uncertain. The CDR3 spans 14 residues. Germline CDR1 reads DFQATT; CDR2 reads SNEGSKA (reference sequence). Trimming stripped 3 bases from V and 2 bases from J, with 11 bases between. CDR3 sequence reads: CSASTPSAYNEQFF. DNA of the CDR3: TGCAGTGCTAGTACTCCTTCTGCCTACAATGAGCAGTTCTTC.

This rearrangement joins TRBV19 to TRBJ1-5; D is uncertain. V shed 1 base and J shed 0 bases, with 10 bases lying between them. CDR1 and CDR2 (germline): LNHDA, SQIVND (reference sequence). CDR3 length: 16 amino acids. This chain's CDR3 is CASSIVGEYSNQPQHF. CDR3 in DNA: TGTGCCAGTAGTATAGTTGGAGAATATAGCAATCAGCCCCAGCATTTT.

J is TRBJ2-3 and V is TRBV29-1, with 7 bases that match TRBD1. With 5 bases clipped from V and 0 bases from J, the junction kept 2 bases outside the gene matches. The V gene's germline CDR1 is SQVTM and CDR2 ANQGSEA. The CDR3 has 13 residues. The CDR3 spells CSVRGPSTDTQYF. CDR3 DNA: TGCAGCGTTAGGGGGCCAAGCACAGATACGCAGTATTTT.

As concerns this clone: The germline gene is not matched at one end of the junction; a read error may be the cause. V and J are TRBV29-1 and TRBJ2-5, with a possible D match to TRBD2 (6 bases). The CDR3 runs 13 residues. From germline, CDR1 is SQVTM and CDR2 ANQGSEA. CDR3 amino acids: CTVLNPEGETQYF. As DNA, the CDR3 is TGCACCGTTCTTAACCCGGAGGGAGAGACCCAGTACTTC.

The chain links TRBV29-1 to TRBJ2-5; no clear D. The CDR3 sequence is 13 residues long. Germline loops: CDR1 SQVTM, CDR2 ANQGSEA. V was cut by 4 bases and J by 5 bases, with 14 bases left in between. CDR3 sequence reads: CSVVPDMVETQYF. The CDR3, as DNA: TGCAGCGTTGTCCCAGATATGGTCGAGACCCAGTACTTC.

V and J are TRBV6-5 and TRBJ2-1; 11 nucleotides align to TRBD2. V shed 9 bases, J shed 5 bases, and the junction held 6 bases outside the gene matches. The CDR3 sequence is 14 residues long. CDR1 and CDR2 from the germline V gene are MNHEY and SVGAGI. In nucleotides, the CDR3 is TGTGCCAGTACTAGCGGGAGTTTCAACAATGAGCAGTTCTTC. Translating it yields CASTSGSFNNEQFF.

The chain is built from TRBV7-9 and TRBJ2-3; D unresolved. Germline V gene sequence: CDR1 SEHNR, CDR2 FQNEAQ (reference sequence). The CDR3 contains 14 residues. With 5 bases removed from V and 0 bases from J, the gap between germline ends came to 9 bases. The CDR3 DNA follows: TGTGCCAGCAGCCCCCTGACTAGCACAGATACGCAGTATTTT. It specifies CASSPLTSTDTQYF.

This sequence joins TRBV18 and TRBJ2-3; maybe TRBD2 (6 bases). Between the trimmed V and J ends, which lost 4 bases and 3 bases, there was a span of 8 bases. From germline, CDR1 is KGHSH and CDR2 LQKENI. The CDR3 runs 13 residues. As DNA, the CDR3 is TGTGCCAGCTCACGCGGGAAAACAGATACGCAGTATTTT. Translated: CASSRGKTDTQYF.

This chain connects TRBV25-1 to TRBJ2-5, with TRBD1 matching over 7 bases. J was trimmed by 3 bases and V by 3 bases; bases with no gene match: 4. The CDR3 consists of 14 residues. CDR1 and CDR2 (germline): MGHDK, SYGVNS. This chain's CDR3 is CASSDLGTEETQYF. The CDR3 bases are TGTGCCAGCAGTGATCTGGGGACAGAAGAGACCCAGTACTTC.

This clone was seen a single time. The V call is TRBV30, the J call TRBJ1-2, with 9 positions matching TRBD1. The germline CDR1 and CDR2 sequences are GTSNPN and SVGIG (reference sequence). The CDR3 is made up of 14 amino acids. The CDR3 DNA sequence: TGTGCTCGGAGGGAGACAGGGGGTACTTATGGCTACACCTTC. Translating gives CARRETGGTYGYTF.

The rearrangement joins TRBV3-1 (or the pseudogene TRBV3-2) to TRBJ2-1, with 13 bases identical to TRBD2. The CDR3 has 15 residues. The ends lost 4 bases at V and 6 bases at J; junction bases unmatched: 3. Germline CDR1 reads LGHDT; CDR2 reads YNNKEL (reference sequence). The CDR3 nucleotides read TGTGCCAGCAGCCTCGGACTAGCGGGAGTCAATGAGCAGTTCTTC. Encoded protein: CASSLGLAGVNEQFF.

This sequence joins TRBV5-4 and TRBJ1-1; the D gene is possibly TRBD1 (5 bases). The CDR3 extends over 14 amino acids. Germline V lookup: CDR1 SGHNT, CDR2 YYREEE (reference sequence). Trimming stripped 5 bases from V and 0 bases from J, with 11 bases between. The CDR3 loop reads CASRSGLLNTEAFF. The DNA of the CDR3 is TGTGCCAGCAGGTCGGGACTTTTGAACACTGAAGCTTTCTTT.

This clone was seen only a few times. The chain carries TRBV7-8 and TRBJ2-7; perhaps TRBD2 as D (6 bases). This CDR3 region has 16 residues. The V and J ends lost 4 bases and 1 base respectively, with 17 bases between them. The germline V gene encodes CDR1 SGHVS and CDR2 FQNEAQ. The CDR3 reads CASSSGAGTLSYEQYF. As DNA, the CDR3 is TGTGCCAGCAGCTCAGGCGCTGGGACTCTGTCCTACGAGCAGTACTTC. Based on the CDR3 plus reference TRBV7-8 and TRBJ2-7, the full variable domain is GAGVSQSPRYKVAKRGQDVALRCDPISGHVSLFWYQQALGQGPEFLTYFQNEAQLDKSGLPSDRFFAERPEGSVSTLKIQRTQQEDSAVYLCASSSGAGTLSYEQYFGPGTRLTVT.

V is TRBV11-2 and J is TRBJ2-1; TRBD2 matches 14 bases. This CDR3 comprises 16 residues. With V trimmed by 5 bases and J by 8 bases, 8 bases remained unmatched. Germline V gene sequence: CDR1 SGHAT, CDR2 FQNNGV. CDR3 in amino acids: CASSLGLAGAGHEQFF. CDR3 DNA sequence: TGTGCCAGCAGCCTGGGACTAGCGGGAGCGGGCCATGAGCAGTTCTTC.

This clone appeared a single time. In nucleotides, the CDR3 is TGTGCCAGCTCACCACCCCAGCGGGGCACCTACGAGCAGTACTTC. It translates to CASSPPQRGTYEQYF. The V gene is TRBV18, the J gene TRBJ2-7; 7 nucleotides agree with TRBD2. There are 15 residues in the CDR3. The V segment lost 0 bases and the J segment 2 bases; nucleotides outside the gene matches: 4. Germline V gene data show CDR1 as KGHSH and CDR2 as LQKENI. The full variable domain, its missing parts supplied by reference TRBV18 and TRBJ2-7, is NAGVMQNPRHLVRRRGQEARLRCSPMKGHSHVYWYRQLPEEGLKFMVYLQKENIIDESGMPKERFSAEFPKEGPSILRIQQVVRGDSAAYFCASSPPQRGTYEQYFGPGTRLTVT.

The CDR3 here is CASSVEGNYGYTF. DNA for the CDR3: TGTGCCAGCAGCGTTGAGGGAAACTATGGCTACACCTTC. The chain has TRBV9 and TRBJ1-2; D gene unclear. V lost 2 bases and J 2 bases, leaving 7 bases between the germline ends. The CDR3 sequence is 13 residues long. Germline lookup yields CDR1 SGDLS and CDR2 YYNGEE.

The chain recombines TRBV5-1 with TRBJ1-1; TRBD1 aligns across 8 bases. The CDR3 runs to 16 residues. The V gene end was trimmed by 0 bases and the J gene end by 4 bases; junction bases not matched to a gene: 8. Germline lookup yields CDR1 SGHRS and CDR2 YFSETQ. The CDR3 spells CASSLDHRGVGTEAFF. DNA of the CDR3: TGCGCCAGCAGCTTGGATCACAGGGGGGTGGGCACTGAAGCTTTCTTT.

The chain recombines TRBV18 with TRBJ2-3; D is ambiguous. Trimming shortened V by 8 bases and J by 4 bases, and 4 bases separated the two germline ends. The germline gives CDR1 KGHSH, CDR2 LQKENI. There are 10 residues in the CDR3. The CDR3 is CASPPDTQYF. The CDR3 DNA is TGTGCCAGCCCTCCAGATACGCAGTATTTT.

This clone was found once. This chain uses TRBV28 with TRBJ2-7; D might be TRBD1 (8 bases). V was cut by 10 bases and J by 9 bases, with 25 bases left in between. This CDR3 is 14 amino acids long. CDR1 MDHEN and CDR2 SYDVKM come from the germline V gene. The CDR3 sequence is CATLRGDRTVGQYF. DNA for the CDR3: TGTGCCACTCTCCGGGGGGACAGGACCGTGGGGCAGTACTTC.

DNA for the CDR3: TGCAGCGTTGAAGGCGGGAGGGGGGCCTACGAGCAGTACTTC. Translating gives CSVEGGRGAYEQYF. The chain couples TRBV29-1 to TRBJ2-7; TRBD2 agrees at 9 bases. V gave up 1 base and J gave up 2 bases; unmatched junction bases: 3. The germline gives CDR1 SQVTM, CDR2 ANQGSEA. The CDR3 covers 14 residues.

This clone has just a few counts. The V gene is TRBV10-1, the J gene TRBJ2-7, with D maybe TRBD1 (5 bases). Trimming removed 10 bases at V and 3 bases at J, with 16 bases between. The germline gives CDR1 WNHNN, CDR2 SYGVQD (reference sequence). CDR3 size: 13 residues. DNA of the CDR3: TGCGCCAAACAACAGAGTACAGGCTACGAGCAGTACTTC. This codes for CAKQQSTGYEQYF.